This T cell receptor beta chain originates from a study of blood T cell repertoires in COVID-19 (TCRdb year 2020). The study in broad terms: The collaborator samples originated in the United States, Italy and Spain and spanned the acute and convalescent phases of COVID-19. Samples came from the ongoing ImmuneRACE study (first 160 participants) plus 1,254 subjects from 6 global collaborators. The dataset comprised deeply sampled blood TCRbeta repertoires from subjects exposed to, actively infected with, or recovered from COVID-19. HLA class I and class II types, where available, came from metadata supplied by the sample provider rather than from assay-based typing. The prospective study material was composed of cDNA or gDNA derived from T cells, B-cell-depleted T cells, or PBMCs. Sample metadata almost always included a de-identified subject ID, COVID-19 status, age in years and sex. A freely available public database, intended as a resource for researchers studying the immune response to SARS-CoV-2, is where the repertoires were released.

TCRbeta CDR3 regions were amplified from genomic DNA by means of the immunoSEQ Assay, a bias-controlled multiplex PCR. Per the source publication's procedure: The number of nucleated cells in each sample was estimated from the amplification of reference gene primers within the assay. To quantify the absolute abundance of each unique TCRbeta CDR3 rearrangement, sequence reads were collapsed and filtered. For each sample, productive Simpson clonality was calculated as the square root of Simpson's diversity index over productive rearrangements. The table was pulled from immuneACCESS by TCRdb, which kept in-frame rearrangements only. Such tables lose some clones; where checked, under half of the loss comes from unresolved V genes, and the rest has no known cause. V and J calls and clone size come straight from that table; D and trimming were deduced from the DNA. The sample contains approximately 220,000 clones, around 85% of them found a single time. Approximately 1.2% of the sample is held by the ten biggest clonotypes.

A note on this clone: Its antigen is still unknown. Per-base quality was not reported, and no clone a single base away is much larger than it.

Results the study describes overall, beyond this receptor: The quantity of clinical and demographic metadata differed by source and by participant and was supplied without curation.

V is trimmed back by 7 bases and J by 2 bases, and the junction contains 5 bases that no gene match accounts for. The germline V gene gives CDR1 as MNHEY and CDR2 as SVGAGI. The CDR3 spans 15 residues, from the cysteine through the phenylalanine. The DNA shown is the 45-base CDR3, in frame from base 1. In the prospective study, participants were about 18 to 100 years old, resided in 24 geographic areas of the United States, and were enrolled through a virtual design. To assign participants to cohorts, the prospective study relied on clinical history that participants themselves reported in a screening survey and a study questionnaire. Mobile phlebotomists in the prospective study collected whole blood, serum and a nasopharyngeal or oropharyngeal swab from every participant. Over an approximately 2-month period, participants in the prospective study had the option of providing additional blood draws and questionnaires. Prospective study blood samples were shipped either frozen or at room temperature before DNA extraction.

The chain is encoded by TRBV6-5 joined to TRBJ2-3; 11 bases in the junction line up with TRBD2. The sample comprised PBMCs or T cells enriched from blood (not recorded which). The receptor comes from a woman aged 40 to 55 with acute COVID-19. The CDR3 amino acid sequence is: CASIRLAGITDTQYF. The base sequence is TGTGCCAGCATCAGACTAGCGGGAATCACAGATACGCAGTATTTT.